This T cell receptor beta chain was documented in a study of shared T cell receptors in the human thymus (dated by TCRdb to the early 2020s). Background on the whole study: The study examined how self-reactive, shared T-cell receptor alpha chains are generated in the human thymus.

Note on this clone: Its target antigen remains unknown. Per-nucleotide qualities are absent, and no much larger clonotype sits a single base away.

Library prep was done by the immunoSEQ multiplex PCR assay. Here the immuneACCESS table is served through TCRdb, limited to in-frame sequences with V and J called. Missing clones are a known gap in these copies; in checked studies unresolved V genes cover under half, and the rest lacks a known reason. For this sample there are about 380,000 clones; approximately 95% appear just once. The ten largest clones add up to 0.02% of the sample. The germline V gene (reference sequence) provides CDR1 SEHNR and CDR2 FQNEAQ. From the cysteine through the phenylalanine, the CDR3 covers 16 amino acids. Of all the DNA, just the CDR3 is kept, 48 bases in frame from base 1. The junction shows trimming of 5 bases on V and 3 bases on J, and the gene matches do not reach 5 bases of it.

Material for sequencing was thymocytes. The rearrangement combines TRBV7-9 with TRBJ2-1; 12 nucleotides in the junction match TRBD2. The sequence was collected from a human donor. Read as DNA, the sequence is TGTGCCAGCAGCCGTAGACTAGCGGGAGTCTACAATGAGCAGTTCTTC. It translates to CASSRRLAGVYNEQFF.